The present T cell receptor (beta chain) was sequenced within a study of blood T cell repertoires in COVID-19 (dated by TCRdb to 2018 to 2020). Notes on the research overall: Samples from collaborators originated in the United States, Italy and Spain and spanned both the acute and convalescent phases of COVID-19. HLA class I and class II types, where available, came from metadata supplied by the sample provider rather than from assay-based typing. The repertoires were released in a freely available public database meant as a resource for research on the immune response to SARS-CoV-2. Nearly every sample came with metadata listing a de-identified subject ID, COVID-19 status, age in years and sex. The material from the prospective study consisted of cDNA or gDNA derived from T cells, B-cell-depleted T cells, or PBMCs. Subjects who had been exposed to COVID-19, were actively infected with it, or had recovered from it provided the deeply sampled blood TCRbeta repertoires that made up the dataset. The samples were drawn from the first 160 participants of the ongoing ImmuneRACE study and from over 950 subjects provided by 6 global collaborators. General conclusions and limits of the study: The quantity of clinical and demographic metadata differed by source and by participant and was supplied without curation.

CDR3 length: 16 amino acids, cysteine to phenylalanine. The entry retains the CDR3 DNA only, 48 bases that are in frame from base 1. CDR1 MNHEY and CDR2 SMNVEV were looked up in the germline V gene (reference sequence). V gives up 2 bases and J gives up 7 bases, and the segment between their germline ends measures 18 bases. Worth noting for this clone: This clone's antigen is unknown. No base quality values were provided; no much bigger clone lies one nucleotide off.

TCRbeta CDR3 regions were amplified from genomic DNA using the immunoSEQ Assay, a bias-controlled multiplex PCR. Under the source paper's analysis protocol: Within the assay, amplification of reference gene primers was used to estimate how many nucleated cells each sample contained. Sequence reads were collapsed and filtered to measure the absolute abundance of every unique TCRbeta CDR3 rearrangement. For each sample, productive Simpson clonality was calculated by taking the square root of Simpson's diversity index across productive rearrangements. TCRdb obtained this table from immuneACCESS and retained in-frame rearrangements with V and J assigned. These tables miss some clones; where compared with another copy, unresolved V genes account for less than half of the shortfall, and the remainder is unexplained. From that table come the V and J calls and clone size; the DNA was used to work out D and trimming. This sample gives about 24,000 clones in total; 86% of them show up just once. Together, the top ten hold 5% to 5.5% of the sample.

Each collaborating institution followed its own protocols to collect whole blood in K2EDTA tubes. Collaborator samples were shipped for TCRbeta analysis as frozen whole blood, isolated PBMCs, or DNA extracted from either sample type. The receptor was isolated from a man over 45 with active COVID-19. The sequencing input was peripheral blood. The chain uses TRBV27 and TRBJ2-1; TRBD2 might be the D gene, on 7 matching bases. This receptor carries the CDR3 CASSLRQGGGLNEQFF. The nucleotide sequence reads TGTGCCAGCAGTTTACGGCAGGGAGGGGGGTTAAATGAGCAGTTCTTC.